Here is one T cell receptor beta chain with its context. What it recognizes is unknown. V lost 6 bases and J lost 5; bases outside the gene matches: 10. From germline, CDR1 is KGHDR and CDR2 SFDVKD. The CDR3 contains 15 residues. The data were obtained in a study of T cell responses to AZD1222 COVID-19 vaccine. Overall study results and limits: Without day 14 samples, only post-peak T cell repertoires were studied. Spike-specific TCR breadth and depth both grew after two AZD1222 doses. Reports say nearly half of spike-specific TCRs go after unmutated variant regions. Mostly white British, mostly female donors; authors suggested clonal diversity may be underestimated.

Assay: immunoSEQ multiplex PCR; the TCRdb copy retains only in-frame clones and omits some. The table lists 65,000 to 100,000 clones, 75% to 95% of them singletons. The sample here was peripheral blood, taken 28 days after the second AZD1222 dose. V is TRBV24-1 and J is TRBJ2-5; 8 bases are a match to TRBD2. This receptor was taken from an adult who received the AZD1222 COVID-19 vaccine. Here the CDR3 DNA reads TGTGCCACCAGTTTCGGATCAGCGGGAGACGAGACCCAGTACTTC. Translating gives CATSFGSAGDETQYF.